This TCR beta chain was sequenced during a study of blood T cell repertoires in COVID-19. Study information: Italy, Spain and the United States were the sources of the convalescent and acute COVID-19 samples.

Individuals aged roughly 18 to 95 years were recruited from approximately 22 US areas. The V end lost 0 bases, the J end lost 1 base, and 7 bases lay between the germline ends. CDR1 is SGHRS, CDR2 YFSETQ, per germline. The CDR3 spans 14 residues. Original processing notes: Estimates of nucleated cell counts were drawn from the amplification of reference gene primers. Some clones are missing from TCRdb's copy, which holds only in-frame ones; the method was immunoSEQ multiplex PCR. Clone size and the V and J calls come from that table; the DNA yielded D and trimming. The sample has about 260,000 clones; approximately 90% are singletons.

The sequenced sample consisted of PBMCs or T cells enriched from blood (not recorded which). The gene calls are TRBV5-1 and TRBJ2-5, with no clear D. The origin of this receptor is a man aged 50 or older who had been exposed to COVID-19. Written as DNA, the CDR3 is TGCGCCAGCAGCTTGGCCGACTTCCAAGAGACCCAGTACTTC. It yields the protein CASSLADFQETQYF.